This entry lists 5 T cell receptor beta chains sequenced from one sample in a study of T cells after yellow fever vaccination (dated by TCRdb to the late 2010s). According to the study, the label for this sample's treatment or condition signals: live attenuated yellow fever vaccine strain. Libraries were prepared through 5' RACE. Sequenced on an Illumina HiSeq 2500. The public reads were run again by TCRdb, first through fastp at Q25 and then through MiXCR, and only productive beta chains were kept. All rows with the same CDR3 protein become a single entry with the most common DNA and genes. Counted in this sample were some 600,000 distinct CDR3 sequences; around 12% of them appeared once. The top ten clones comprise around 14% of the sample. Source: PBMCs, taken on the day of the yellow fever booster vaccination. The receptors here all came from a man aged 25-40 years who received the YFV17D yellow fever vaccine.

This clonotype was counted ten times or more. V gene TRBV25-1 combines with J gene TRBJ2-1, with TRBD2 matching 7 bases. The CDR3 is 15 residues long. Germline assignment: CDR1 MGHDK and CDR2 SYGVNS. The ends lost 5 bases at V and 8 bases at J; junction bases unmatched: 12. CDR3: CASSPSGGRGDEQFF. The CDR3 DNA reads as TGTGCCAGCAGTCCCTCTGGCGGGAGAGGCGATGAGCAGTTCTTC. Together with reference TRBV25-1 and TRBJ2-1, the CDR3 gives the full variable domain: EADIYQTPRYLVIGTGKKITLECSQTMGHDKMYWYQQDPGMELHLIHYSYGVNSTEKGDLSSESTVSRIRTEHFPLTLESARPSHTSQYLCASSPSGGRGDEQFFGPGTRLTVL.

This clonotype was counted between two and nine times. The chain is built from TRBV6-1 and TRBJ1-4; 8 bases fit TRBD1. Germline V CDR1 and CDR2: MNHNS, SASEGT. This CDR3 has 15 residues. V dropped 6 bases and J dropped 6; count of bases not matched to a gene: 9. In nucleotides, the CDR3 is TGTGCCAGCAGCCCAACCGGACAGGGCTATGAAAAACTGTTTTTT. This encodes CASSPTGQGYEKLFF.

This clonotype was counted between two and nine times. The V and J genes are TRBV10-3 and TRBJ2-7; TRBD1 aligns across 8 bases. Germline values: CDR1 ENHRY, CDR2 SYGVKD. J lost 5 bases, V lost 6 bases, and 6 bases had no gene match. The CDR3 spans 13 residues. This CDR3 reads CAIRADREHEQYF. For the CDR3, the DNA is TGTGCCATCAGGGCGGACAGGGAACACGAGCAGTACTTC.

The chain uses TRBV6-2 or TRBV6-3 and TRBJ2-2, with 8 bases fitting TRBD2. This CDR3 has 13 residues. CDR1 is MNHEY and CDR2 is SVGEGT in the germline V gene. Trimming cost V 4 bases and J 9 bases; bases outside gene matches: 4. This chain's CDR3 is CASSWSGSRELFF. As DNA, the CDR3 is TGTGCCAGCAGTTGGAGCGGGAGTAGGGAGCTGTTTTTT.

The genes are TRBV20-1 and TRBJ2-3; 9 bases match TRBD2. CDR3 length: 14 amino acids. Germline CDR1 DFQATT, CDR2 SNEGSKA (reference sequence). The trim removed 3 bases at V and 4 bases at J, leaving 5 bases unmatched. The CDR3 spells CSASSGSSADTQYF. CDR3 DNA sequence: TGCAGTGCTAGTAGCGGGAGTTCTGCAGATACGCAGTATTTT.